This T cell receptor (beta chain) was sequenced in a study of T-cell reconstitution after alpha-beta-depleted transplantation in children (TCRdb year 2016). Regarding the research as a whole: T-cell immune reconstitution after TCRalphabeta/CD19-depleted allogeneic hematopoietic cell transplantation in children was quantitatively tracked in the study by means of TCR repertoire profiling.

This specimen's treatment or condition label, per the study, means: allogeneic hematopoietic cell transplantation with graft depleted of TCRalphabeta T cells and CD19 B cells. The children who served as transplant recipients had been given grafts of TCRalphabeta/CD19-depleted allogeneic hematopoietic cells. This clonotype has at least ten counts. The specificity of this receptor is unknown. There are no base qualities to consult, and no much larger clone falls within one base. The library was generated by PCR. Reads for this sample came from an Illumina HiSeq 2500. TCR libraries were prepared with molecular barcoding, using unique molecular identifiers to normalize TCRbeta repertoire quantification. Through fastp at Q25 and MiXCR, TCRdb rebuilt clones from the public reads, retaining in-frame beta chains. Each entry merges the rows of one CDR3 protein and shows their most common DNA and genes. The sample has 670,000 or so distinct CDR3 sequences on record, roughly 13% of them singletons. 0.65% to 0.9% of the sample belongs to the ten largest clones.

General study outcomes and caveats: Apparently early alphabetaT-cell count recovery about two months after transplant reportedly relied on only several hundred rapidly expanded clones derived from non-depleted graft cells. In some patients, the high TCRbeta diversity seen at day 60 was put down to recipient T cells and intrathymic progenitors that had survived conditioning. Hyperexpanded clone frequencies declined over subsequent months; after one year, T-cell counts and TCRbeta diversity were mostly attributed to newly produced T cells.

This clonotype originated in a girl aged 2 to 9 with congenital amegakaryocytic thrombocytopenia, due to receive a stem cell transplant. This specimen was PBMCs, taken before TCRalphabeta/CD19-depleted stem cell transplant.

This receptor has the CDR3 CSAIQHYEQYF. The DNA sequence is as follows: TGCAGTGCGATCCAGCACTACGAGCAGTACTTC. The chain is encoded by TRBV20-1 joined to TRBJ2-7, with an unclear D gene assignment. V and J lose 6 bases and 3 bases, and a span of 9 bases separates them. CDR1 and CDR2 are drawn from the germline V gene (reference sequence): DFQATT, SNEGSKA. From the cysteine through the phenylalanine, the CDR3 covers 11 amino acids. The retained sequence is limited to the CDR3, 33 bases, with the frame set at the first base.